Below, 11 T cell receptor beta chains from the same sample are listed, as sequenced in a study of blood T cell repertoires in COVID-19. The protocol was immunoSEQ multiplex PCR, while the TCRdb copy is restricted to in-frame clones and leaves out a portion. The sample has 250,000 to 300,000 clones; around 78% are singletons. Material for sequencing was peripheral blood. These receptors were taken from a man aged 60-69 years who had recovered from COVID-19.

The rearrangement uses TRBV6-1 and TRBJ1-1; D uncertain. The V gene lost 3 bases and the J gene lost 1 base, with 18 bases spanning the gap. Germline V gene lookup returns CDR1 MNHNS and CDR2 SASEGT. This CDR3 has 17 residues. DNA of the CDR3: TGTGCCAGCAGTGAGTTTGTCCGATCGACTACGAACACTGAAGCTTTCTTT. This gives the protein CASSEFVRSTTNTEAFF.

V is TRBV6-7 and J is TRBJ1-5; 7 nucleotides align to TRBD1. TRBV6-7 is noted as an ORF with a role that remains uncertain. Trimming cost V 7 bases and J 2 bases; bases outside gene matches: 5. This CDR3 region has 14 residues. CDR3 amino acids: CASNRGGGNQPQHF. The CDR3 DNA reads TGTGCCAGCAACCGAGGGGGCGGCAATCAGCCCCAGCATTTT.

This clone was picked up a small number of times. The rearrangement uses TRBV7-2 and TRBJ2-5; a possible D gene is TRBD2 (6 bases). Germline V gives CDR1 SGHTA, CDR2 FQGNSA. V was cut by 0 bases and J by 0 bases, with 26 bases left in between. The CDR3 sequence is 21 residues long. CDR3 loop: CASSLAAGKRVVQEDQETQYF. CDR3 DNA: TGTGCCAGCAGCTTAGCGGCGGGGAAGAGGGTGGTCCAAGAGGACCAAGAGACCCAGTACTTC. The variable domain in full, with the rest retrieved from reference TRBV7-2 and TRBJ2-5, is GAGVSQSPSNKVTEKGKDVELRCDPISGHTALYWYRQSLGQGLEFLIYFQGNSAPDKSGLPSDRFSAERTGGSVSTLTIQRTQQEDSAVYLCASSLAAGKRVVQEDQETQYFGPGTRLLVL.

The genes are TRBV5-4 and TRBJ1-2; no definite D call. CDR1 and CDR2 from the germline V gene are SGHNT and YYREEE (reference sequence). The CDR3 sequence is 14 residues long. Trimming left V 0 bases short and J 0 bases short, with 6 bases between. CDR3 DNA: TGTGCCAGCAGCTTGGGTCAGGCTAACTATGGCTACACCTTC. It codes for CASSLGQANYGYTF.

CDR3 loop: CATSITEDTIYF. CDR3 nucleotide sequence: TGTGCCACCAGCATAACCGAGGACACCATATATTTT. This chain uses TRBV15 with TRBJ1-3; D unresolved. The ends were cut back, 4 bases at V and 8 bases at J, with 9 bases in the middle. CDR3 length: 12 amino acids. The germline CDR1 and CDR2 sequences are LNHNV and YYDKDF (reference sequence).

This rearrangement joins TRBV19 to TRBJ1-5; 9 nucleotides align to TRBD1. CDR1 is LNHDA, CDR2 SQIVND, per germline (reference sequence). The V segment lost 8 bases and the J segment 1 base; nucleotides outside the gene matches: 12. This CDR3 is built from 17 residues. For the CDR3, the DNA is TGTGCCAGTCGGCCGGACAGGGGCTTCTACAGCAATCAGCCCCAGCATTTT. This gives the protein CASRPDRGFYSNQPQHF.

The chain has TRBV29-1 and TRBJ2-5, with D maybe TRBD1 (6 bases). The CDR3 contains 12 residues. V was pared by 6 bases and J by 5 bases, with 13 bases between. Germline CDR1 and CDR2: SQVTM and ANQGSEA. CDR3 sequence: CSVQGQVETQYF. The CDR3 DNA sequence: TGCAGCGTACAGGGTCAGGTGGAGACCCAGTACTTC.

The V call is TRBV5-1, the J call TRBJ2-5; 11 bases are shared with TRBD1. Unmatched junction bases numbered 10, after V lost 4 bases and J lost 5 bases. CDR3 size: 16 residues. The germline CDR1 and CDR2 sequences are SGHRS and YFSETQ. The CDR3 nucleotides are TGCGCCAGCAGCACCTTACTAGGGACAGGGGGTGAGACCCAGTACTTC. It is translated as CASSTLLGTGGETQYF.

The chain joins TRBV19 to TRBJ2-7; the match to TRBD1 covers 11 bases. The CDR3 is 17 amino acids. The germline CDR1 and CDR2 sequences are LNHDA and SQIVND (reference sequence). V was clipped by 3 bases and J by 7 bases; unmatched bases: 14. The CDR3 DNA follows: TGTGCCAGTAGTATCCGGACAGGGGGCTTTTCTGGTCAAGAGCAGTACTTC. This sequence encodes CASSIRTGGFSGQEQYF. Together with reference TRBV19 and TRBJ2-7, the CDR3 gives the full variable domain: DGGITQSPKYLFRKEGQNVTLSCEQNLNHDAMYWYRQDPGQGLRLIYYSQIVNDFQKGDIAEGYSVSREKKESFPLTVTSAQKNPTAFYLCASSIRTGGFSGQEQYFGPGTRLTVT.

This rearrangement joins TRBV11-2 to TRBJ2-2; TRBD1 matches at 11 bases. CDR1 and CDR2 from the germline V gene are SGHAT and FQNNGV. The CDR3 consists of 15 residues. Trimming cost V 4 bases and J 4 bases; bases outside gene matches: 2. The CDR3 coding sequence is TGTGCCAGCAGCTCCGGGACAGGGGGCACCGGGGAGCTGTTTTTT. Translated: CASSSGTGGTGELFF.

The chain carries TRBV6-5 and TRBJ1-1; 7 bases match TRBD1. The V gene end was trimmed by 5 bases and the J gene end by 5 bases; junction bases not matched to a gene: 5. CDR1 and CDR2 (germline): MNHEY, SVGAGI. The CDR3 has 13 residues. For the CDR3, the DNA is TGTGCCAGCAGTATGACAGGGCGTACTGAAGCTTTCTTT. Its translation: CASSMTGRTEAFF.